The 21 T cell receptor beta chains listed next were all sequenced from one sample in a study of CD8 T cells in ankylosing spondylitis. From the 5' RACE reads, TCRdb called clonotypes with MiXCR, one entry per CDR3 protein. Of 180,000 or so distinct CDR3 sequences listed, roughly 12% are singletons. The sequenced sample consisted of blood, either unsorted or a sorted T cell fraction (not recorded which). The source is a male donor with ankylosing spondylitis or in good health (not recorded which).

This clonotype was counted between two and nine times. The chain recombines TRBV9 with TRBJ1-2; D is uncertain. Germline CDR1 reads SGDLS; CDR2 reads YYNGEE. This CDR3 is built from 13 residues. V was cut by 4 bases and J by 2 bases, with 9 bases left in between. CDR3 sequence reads: CASSLEFNYGYTF. The CDR3 coding sequence is TGTGCCAGCAGCCTGGAGTTCAACTATGGCTACACCTTC.

This clonotype was picked up many times. The rearrangement uses TRBV11-2 and TRBJ1-2; 9 nucleotides line up with TRBD1. Germline trimming cut 3 bases from V and 0 bases from J; bases unmatched to any gene: 5. The CDR3 extends over 16 amino acids. The germline gives CDR1 SGHAT, CDR2 FQNNGV. CDR3 loop: CASSFGTGSSNYGYTF. The CDR3 nucleotides read TGTGCCAGCAGCTTCGGGACAGGGTCTTCTAACTATGGCTACACCTTC.

This clonotype was counted at least ten times. The V and J genes are TRBV12-3 or TRBV12-4 and TRBJ1-1; D is unclear. Deletions cut 6 bases from V and 1 base from J, with 21 bases between. CDR3 length equals 17 residues. CDR3 in DNA: TGTGCCAGCAGACGCTACCGGCCCCCGGAAACGAACACTGAAGCTTTCTTT. This codes for CASRRYRPPETNTEAFF.

This chain connects TRBV5-1 to TRBJ2-2; weak D call: TRBD1 (5 bases). The CDR3 sequence is 14 residues long. Trimming took 5 bases from V and 1 from J, leaving 9 bases between them. From germline, CDR1 is SGHRS and CDR2 YFSETQ. CDR3 nucleotides: TGCGCCAGCAGGGGGCCTATGAACACCGGGGAGCTGTTTTTT. It yields the protein CASRGPMNTGELFF.

The table lists this clonotype with many counts. This chain links TRBV15 with TRBJ1-3, with D unclear. This CDR3 contains 16 residues. Trimming left V 0 bases short and J 0 bases short, with 9 bases between. CDR1 and CDR2 from the germline V gene are LNHNV and YYDKDF (reference sequence). CDR3 residues: CATSRDRSSSGNTIYF. In nucleotides, the CDR3 is TGTGCCACCAGCAGAGATCGGAGCAGCTCTGGAAACACCATATATTTT.

The genes are TRBV29-1 and TRBJ2-1; 7 bases map to TRBD1. V was clipped by 7 bases and J by 6 bases; unmatched bases: 15. Per the germline V gene, CDR1 is SQVTM and CDR2 is ANQGSEA. CDR3 length: 15 residues. This CDR3 is CSAGTAASLANEQFF. The CDR3 DNA follows: TGCAGCGCCGGGACAGCGGCTAGTTTGGCCAATGAGCAGTTCTTC.

The sample holds many counts of this clonotype. Here the CDR3 reads CASPGGNIEQYF. CDR3 DNA sequence: TGTGCCAGCCCCGGCGGAAATATCGAGCAGTACTTC. The J gene is TRBJ2-7, the V gene TRBV9; no definite D call. Trimming took off 7 bases at V and 6 bases at J, with 14 bases between the two ends. Per germline, CDR1 SGDLS and CDR2 YYNGEE. The CDR3 runs to 12 residues.

As to this clonotype: A much larger clone is a single base away; this may be a read error. V and J are TRBV7-8 and TRBJ2-1; 7 bases are a match to TRBD2. CDR3 length: 16 amino acids. CDR1 and CDR2 (germline): SGHVS, FQNEAQ. The CDR3 protein is CANSSGLEGSYNEQFF. The CDR3 coding sequence is TGTGCCAACAGCTCCGGACTAGAAGGGTCCTACAATGAGCAGTTCTTC.

There are many counts of this clonotype. DNA for the CDR3: TGTGCCAGTATGGGGGAAGAGTCGGAGGATGAAAAACTGTTTTTT. Translation gives CASMGEESEDEKLFF. The chain combines TRBV19 with TRBJ1-4; D perhaps matches TRBD1 (5 bases). The CDR3 has 15 residues. CDR1 and CDR2 (germline): LNHDA, SQIVND (reference sequence). Between the trimmed V and J ends, which lost 7 bases and 6 bases, there was a span of 18 bases.

The chain couples TRBV11-3 to TRBJ2-3; the D gene is possibly TRBD2 (5 bases). The CDR3 consists of 12 residues. Trimming removed 8 bases from V and 2 bases from J, with 8 bases in between. From germline, CDR1 is SGHNT and CDR2 YENEEA. The CDR3 DNA reads TGTGCCAGCGGGGAGCACACAGATACGCAGTATTTT. Its translation: CASGEHTDTQYF. The full variable domain, its missing parts supplied by reference TRBV11-3 and TRBJ2-3, is EAGVVQSPRYKIIEKKQPVAFWCNPISGHNTLYWYLQNLGQGPELLIRYENEEAVDDSQLPKDRFSAERLKGVDSTLKIQPAELGDSAVYLCASGEHTDTQYFGPGTRLTVL.

Only a few counts were recorded for this clonotype. This sequence joins TRBV20-1 and TRBJ2-6; perhaps TRBD2 as D (6 bases). Germline CDR1 and CDR2: DFQATT and SNEGSKA (reference sequence). The CDR3 has 13 amino acids. V was cut by 4 bases and J by 4 bases, with 8 bases left in between. This chain's CDR3 is CSATGGGANVLTF. The CDR3 DNA sequence: TGCAGTGCTACCGGGGGAGGGGCCAACGTCCTGACTTTC.

There are many counts of this clonotype. This chain connects TRBV29-1 to TRBJ2-1; possibly TRBD2 for D (5 bases). The V gene's germline CDR1 is SQVTM and CDR2 ANQGSEA. Trimming shortened V by 6 bases and J by 2 bases, and 8 bases separated the two germline ends. The CDR3 has 12 residues. The CDR3 DNA reads as TGCAGCGTATCCGGGGCCTACAATGAGCAGTTCTTC. It translates to CSVSGAYNEQFF.

This clonotype was detected a few times. V and J are TRBV10-1 and TRBJ1-6; D unresolved. Trimming stripped 3 bases from V and 15 bases from J, with 12 bases between. Germline CDR1 and CDR2: WNHNN and SYGVQD (reference sequence). The CDR3 loop spans 12 amino acids. CDR3 nucleotide sequence: TGCGCCAGCAGTGACTCGGACGGTCACCTCCACTTT. Its translation is CASSDSDGHLHF.

This clonotype appeared many times. The genes are TRBV20-1 and TRBJ1-1; the match to TRBD1 covers 7 bases. The V segment lost 4 bases and the J segment 4 bases; nucleotides outside the gene matches: 3. CDR3 size: 12 residues. Germline lookup yields CDR1 DFQATT and CDR2 SNEGSKA (reference sequence). The CDR3 coding sequence is TGCAGTGCTACTAGGGGGCCCACTGAAGCTTTCTTT. Residues: CSATRGPTEAFF.

This clonotype was detected many times. The gene calls are TRBV3-1 and TRBJ2-1; D may be TRBD1 (5 bases). Germline lookup yields CDR1 LGHDT and CDR2 YNNKEL (reference sequence). This CDR3 region has 16 residues. The V gene lost 0 bases and the J gene lost 4 bases, with 13 bases spanning the gap. Here the CDR3 DNA reads TGTGCCAGCAGCCAAGATCGGGCAGGGTCATACAATGAGCAGTTCTTC. Encoded protein: CASSQDRAGSYNEQFF.

This clonotype was seen many times. The chain joins TRBV6-6 to TRBJ1-1; TRBD1 matches 10 bases. CDR3 size: 12 residues. Trimming removed 5 bases from V and 12 bases from J; junction bases left unmatched: 6. Germline-derived CDR1 and CDR2 are MNHNY and SVGAGI (reference sequence). The CDR3 sequence is CASSKDRGKTFF. The CDR3 DNA reads TGTGCCAGCAGTAAGGACAGGGGGAAAACTTTCTTT.

J is TRBJ2-5 and V is TRBV6-2 or TRBV6-3; 9 bases fit TRBD1. Germline assignment: CDR1 MNHEY and CDR2 SVGEGT. The CDR3 has 17 amino acids. Trimming at V came to 0 bases and at J to 2 bases, leaving 7 bases not matched to a gene. The chain's CDR3 is CASSYSKPGQGQETQYF. CDR3 DNA: TGTGCCAGCAGTTACTCGAAGCCGGGACAGGGACAAGAGACCCAGTACTTC.

At least ten counts were recorded for this clonotype. The chain recombines TRBV4-1 with TRBJ1-5; D is perhaps TRBD1 (6 bases). The CDR3 is 14 amino acids. The germline V gene encodes CDR1 MGHRA and CDR2 YSYEKL. Trimming left V 1 base short and J 3 bases short, with 7 bases between. For the CDR3, the DNA is TGCGCCAGCAGCCAAGGGACAGTCAATCAGCCCCAGCATTTT. Translating it yields CASSQGTVNQPQHF.

This clonotype was picked up a small number of times. This chain uses TRBV27 with TRBJ1-5; TRBD1 matches 12 bases. The CDR3 spans 16 residues. J was trimmed by 5 bases and V by 5 bases; bases with no gene match: 7. CDR1 and CDR2 from the germline V gene are MNHEY and SMNVEV (reference sequence). CDR3 nucleotides: TGTGCCAGCAGTGTCCGGGACAGGGGGCCTTATCAGCCCCAGCATTTT. As protein: CASSVRDRGPYQPQHF.

This clonotype has at least ten counts. This rearrangement joins TRBV5-1 to TRBJ2-1; D is possibly TRBD2 (6 bases). V lost 0 bases and J 6 bases, leaving 16 bases between the germline ends. This CDR3 region has 16 residues. CDR1 is SGHRS, CDR2 YFSETQ, per germline. CDR3 loop: CASSLASREISNEQFF. The CDR3 region has the DNA TGCGCCAGCAGCTTGGCCTCCCGGGAGATCAGCAATGAGCAGTTCTTC.

Ten or more counts support this clonotype. The chain employs TRBV5-1 and TRBJ2-7, with a weak D call TRBD2 (5 bases). Germline loops: CDR1 SGHRS, CDR2 YFSETQ. The V end lost 4 bases, the J end lost 0 bases, and 14 bases lay between the germline ends. The CDR3 is made up of 15 amino acids. CDR3 DNA: TGCGCCAGCAGCAAAGCGGAGTTAAGCTCCTACGAGCAGTACTTC. Translating gives CASSKAELSSYEQYF.